This TCR beta chain was recorded in a study of T cells in Graves' hyperthyroidism and ophthalmopathy (dated by TCRdb to between 2019 and 2020). For the study in its entirety: To identify TCR V-J signatures that set the groups apart, the researchers used a discovery cohort of about a hundred patients, made up of fewer than 50 with Graves' ophthalmopathy and 57 with stable Graves' hyperthyroidism. The paper describes TCR Vbeta CDR3 sequencing of fewer than 150 peripheral blood samples, made up of some 42 ophthalmopathy patients, around 78 hyperthyroidism patients and 17 progressor patients. In addition, the study compared T-cell repertoires in thyroid tissue and in blood from five or six Graves' hyperthyroidism patients. Following sampling, methimazole starting at 30 mg daily was given to hyperthyroidism patients, and high-dose intravenous methylprednisolone was given to ophthalmopathy patients. An independent validation cohort of fewer than 20 hyperthyroidism patients and approximately 17 patients who later progressed to ophthalmopathy tested prospective prediction of ophthalmopathy. The 80 to 100 discovery patients were randomly divided into training and test sets at a 7:3 ratio. The study at large found these results: In validation, progression to ophthalmopathy was predicted by the model with 70.59% sensitivity and approximately 78% specificity, a median of approximately 6.5 months before onset. No statistical method was used to set the sample size in advance, and investigators knew the group allocation. A 13 V-J signature model separated ophthalmopathy from stable hyperthyroidism, with 87.88% sensitivity and 81% to 82% specificity in cross-validation and 80%/75% in testing. Most expanded thyroid clonotypes (frequency above 0.001) were also found in blood, which suggests that blood repertoires may mirror thyroid immune responses.

A patient counted as having stable Graves' hyperthyroidism if no progression to ophthalmopathy occurred over 18 months of follow-up. Hyperthyroidism patients were aged 18 to 65 years and newly diagnosed, with disease duration of less than 2 months. Exclusion was applied to patients with uncontrolled infections, other autoimmune diseases, pregnancy or lactation. Clinical symptoms, serum thyroxine and TRAb, thyroid ultrasound, and orbital computed tomography formed the basis for the diagnoses. Trizol reagent was used to extract total RNA, and RNA quality was then checked on an Agilent 2100 Bioanalyzer. The germline V gene supplies CDR1 SNHLY and CDR2 FYNNEI. Inclusive of the bounding cysteine and phenylalanine, the CDR3 is 15 residues long. The sequence is cut down to CDR3 DNA, 45 bases in frame from base 1. V is shortened by 3 bases, J by 6 bases, and the region joining them spans 16 bases. Amplification of TCR beta CDR3 regions was carried out from RNA transcripts. The first round of RT-PCR for the TCR CDR3 was performed with the HTBI primer set and the Qiagen OneStep RT-PCR kit. Libraries were constructed in a second round of multiplex PCR, after which size selection and purification were performed. The libraries were sequenced on an Illumina HiSeq2000 using paired-end 100 bp reads. The paper's data handling went like this. SOAPnuke was used to process the raw data, with reads discarded if the reads contained adapters or uncalled bases, had a mean Phred below 15, or lacked an exact constant-primer or identifier match. COPE v1.2.5 was used to merge high-quality paired reads, and clonotypes were defined as unique nucleotide sequences. MiTCR v1.1 was used to align clonotypes to the IMGT TRBV, TRBD and TRBJ reference segments. The analysis included only V-J combinations with a frequency above 0.0001, which together covered around 99% of the repertoires. A TCS score was defined as the ratio between F50 (clonal expansion) and ExV (chaos), using BLOSUM62-based TCRdist between CDR3 peptides within each V-J. Welch's t-statistics and random forest reduced roughly 500 V-J features to some 14, which were used in a naive Bayes classifier (R e1071). The similarity between thyroid and blood repertoires was quantified using the Morisita-Horn index. The public reads were reanalyzed by TCRdb: fastp trimming at Q25, MiXCR alignment, in-frame beta chains only. One record per CDR3 amino acid sequence lists the most common genes and DNA. The V and J calls, along with clone size, are taken from TCRdb and not from the paper's own processing. The sample contains a few hundred thousand distinct CDR3 sequences, 35% to 55% of them found a single time. Clones ranked in the top ten supply about 8.3% of the sample.

Concerning this clonotype: No antigen is known for it. No base quality values were provided; no much bigger clone lies one nucleotide off.

The sequence came from a woman between 18 and 30 years old with Graves' hyperthyroidism. Sequences were obtained from peripheral blood or thyroid tissue (not recorded which). Recombination connected TRBV2 to TRBJ2-3, with TRBD2 as a weak D call on 6 bases. The nucleotide sequence is given as TGTGCCAGCAGTGATGGGGCGGGAAAATTGGATACGCAGTATTTT. Its translation is CASSDGAGKLDTQYF.